This passage covers 8 T cell receptor beta chains from one sample sequenced in a study of low-dose radiotherapy and immunotherapy resistance in tumors. Sample time point: before trial treatment. TRAV and TRBV primers primed cDNA for both TCRalpha and TCRbeta. The TCRs were subjected to amplification over roughly 18 PCR cycles employing a constant-region primer in conjunction with a V-primer adapter. TCRdb called the reads again in MiXCR, with one record for every CDR3 protein. The table includes tens of thousands of distinct CDR3 sequences, 15% to 20% detected once. Here the sequenced sample was PBMCs, taken before treatment. Receptor source: a male donor with prostate cancer.

In this sample, this clonotype turned up many times. One junction end does not reproduce the germline sequence, and a read error may be involved. The DNA of the CDR3 is TGTGCTAGCAGCTTAGGCGGGAAAAGCTACGAGCAGTACTTC. It is translated as CASSLGGKSYEQYF. This chain connects TRBV7-7 to TRBJ2-7; tentatively, D is TRBD2 (6 bases). CDR1 and CDR2 from the germline V gene are SSHAT and FNYEAQ (reference sequence). The length of the CDR3 is 14 residues.

In this sample, this clonotype turned up many times. CDR3 amino acids: CASSVPPLPKDSRTYEQYF. CDR3 in DNA: TGTGCCAGCAGCGTCCCTCCACTCCCTAAGGACAGCCGGACCTACGAGCAGTACTTC. The genes are TRBV9 and TRBJ2-7; a weak D match, TRBD1 (6 bases). Germline CDR1 is SGDLS and CDR2 is YYNGEE. Trimming cost V 2 bases and J 2 bases, with 26 bases left between them. The CDR3 runs 19 residues.

This clonotype was recorded at least ten times. V usage is TRBV6-8 and J usage is TRBJ2-1; 9 bases fit TRBD2. CDR1 is MNHGY and CDR2 is SAAAGT in the germline V gene. This CDR3 has 15 amino acids. Germline trimming cut 4 bases from V and 7 bases from J; bases unmatched to any gene: 8. The CDR3 loop reads CASSFKPGLANEQFF. The CDR3 coding sequence is TGTGCCAGCAGTTTTAAACCGGGACTAGCAAATGAGCAGTTCTTC.

This clonotype has a count of ten or more. The rearrangement uses TRBV6-1 and TRBJ2-5; no firm D call. V gave up 1 base and J gave up 1 base, with 10 bases separating them. This CDR3 has 15 residues. CDR1 and CDR2 from the germline V gene are MNHNS and SASEGT. CDR3 coding DNA: TGTGCCAGCAGTGAAGGCAGCTACCCCCAAGAGACCCAGTACTTC. Protein: CASSEGSYPQETQYF.

This clonotype was found many times. The genes are TRBV7-9 and TRBJ1-1; 9 bases line up with TRBD1. Losses at the gene ends were 5 bases for V and 0 bases for J; bases not matched to a gene: 7. Germline V gene sequence: CDR1 SEHNR, CDR2 FQNEAQ (reference sequence). The CDR3 totals 16 residues. The CDR3 nucleotides are TGTGCCAGCAGCCCCAAGACAGGGGGTATGAACACTGAAGCTTTCTTT. Translation gives CASSPKTGGMNTEAFF.

The table lists this clonotype with many counts. The genes are TRBV28 and TRBJ1-2; no clear D gene. Germline loops: CDR1 MDHEN, CDR2 SYDVKM. V dropped 5 bases and J dropped 0 bases, with 13 bases sitting between them. The CDR3 totals 15 residues. CDR3 residues: CASSRTPVANYGYTF. The CDR3 bases are TGTGCCAGCAGTCGAACTCCGGTCGCTAACTATGGCTACACCTTC.

Ten or more counts support this clonotype. The chain employs TRBV7-2 and TRBJ2-3, with TRBD2 matching 7 bases. Trimming at V came to 5 bases and at J to 2 bases, leaving 7 bases not matched to a gene. CDR3 length: 15 amino acids. CDR1 and CDR2 from the germline V gene are SGHTA and FQGNSA. CDR3 protein: CASSPLGGNTDTQYF. CDR3 in DNA: TGTGCCAGCAGCCCGCTCGGGGGGAACACAGATACGCAGTATTTT. The whole variable domain, filled in from reference TRBV7-2 and TRBJ2-3, reads GAGVSQSPSNKVTEKGKDVELRCDPISGHTALYWYRQSLGQGLEFLIYFQGNSAPDKSGLPSDRFSAERTGGSVSTLTIQRTQQEDSAVYLCASSPLGGNTDTQYFGPGTRLTVL.

V is TRBV28 and J is TRBJ1-6, with D tentatively TRBD1 (6 bases). Looked up from germline, CDR1 is MDHEN and CDR2 is SYDVKM. CDR3 size: 12 residues. Trimming pared 7 bases from V and 9 bases from J, leaving 10 bases between. The CDR3 region is CASMQQGSPLHF. The CDR3, as DNA: TGTGCCAGCATGCAACAGGGTTCACCCCTCCACTTT.